Listed below are T cell receptor beta chains from one sample, sequenced in a study of shared clonotypes between healthy human individuals. Assay used: immunoSEQ multiplex PCR; TCRdb lists only in-frame clones, some missing. The table records 2,500,000 or so clones, under 95% of them present only once. Sequencing was done on a sample of naive CD4+ T cells from PBMCs. The receptor set was obtained from a man in his late teens or twenties in good health. Some clones in this sample may be carry-over from other donors' samples. Both conserved end residues are trimmed from each CDR3. D genes are given only for firm matches.

>-|TRBV7-2
ASSSLTRGAGELF
>-|TRBV5-1
ASSIRPATNEKLF
>-|TRBV9
ASSVAQVGETQY
>TRBD1|TRBV7-9
ASSFGGGGTEAF
>-|TRBV2
ASSGGSGPQETQY
>-|TRBV18
ASSPGTPRHEQF
>-|TRBV6-6
ASSYQRTEWYGYT
>-|TRBV7-3
ASSLRGQFEAF
>TRBD2|TRBV5-1
ASSSSGRDTQY
>TRBD1|TRBV6-6
ASSPGQGGHTEAF
>-|TRBV4-1
ASSPPFRGNTEAF
>-|TRBV5-5
ASSKPTGRLNTEAF
>-|TRBV9
ASSADPKGYT
>TRBD1|TRBV11-2
ASSLQLTGGREKLF
>-|TRBV7-6
ASSLASRVSYGYT
>-|TRBV19
ASSIGRYLGINQPQH
>-|TRBV6-6
ASRTTDSQETQY
>TRBD2|TRBV5-1
ASSRGLAGVLDTQY
>-|TRBV7-9
ASSLPAITYGYT
>TRBD2|TRBV28
ASSLTSGSYYEQY
>TRBD2|TRBV7-2
ASSPRGEYNEQF
>-|TRBV7-6
ASSLAGRSGNTIY
>-|TRBV28
ASRGSNEKLF
>-|TRBV2
ASSQTVVAKNIQY
>-|TRBV5-1
ASSTPSDEQY
>TRBD1|TRBV6-6
ASSYSPTGVRGGYT
>-|TRBV6-5
ASSYSGTETQY
>-|TRBV27
ASSRGDEQETQY
>-|TRBV5-1
ASSFRGQNTEAF